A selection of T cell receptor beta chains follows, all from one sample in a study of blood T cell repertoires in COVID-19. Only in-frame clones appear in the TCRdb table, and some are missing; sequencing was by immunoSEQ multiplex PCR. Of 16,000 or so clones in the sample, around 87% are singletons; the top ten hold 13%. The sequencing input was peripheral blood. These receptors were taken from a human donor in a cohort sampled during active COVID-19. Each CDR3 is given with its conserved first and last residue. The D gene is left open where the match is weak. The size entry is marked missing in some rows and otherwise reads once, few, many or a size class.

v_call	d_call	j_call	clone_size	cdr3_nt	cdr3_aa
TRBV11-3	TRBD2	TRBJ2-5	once	TGTGCCAGCAGCTTGGGTCTAGCGGACCAAGAGACCCAGTACTTC	CASSLGLADQETQYF
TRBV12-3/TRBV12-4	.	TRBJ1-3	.	TGTGCCAGCGGACACATCTCTGGAAACACCATATATTTT	CASGHISGNTIYF
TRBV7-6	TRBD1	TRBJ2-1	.	TGTGCCAGCAGCTTAGTAGGGGGACAGGGGGTTGAGCAGTTCTTC	CASSLVGGQGVEQFF
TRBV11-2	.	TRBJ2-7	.	TGTGCCAGCAGCTTACGGGACTTCTCCTACGAGCAGTACTTC	CASSLRDFSYEQYF
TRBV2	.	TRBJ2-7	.	TGTGCCAGCGGGGGCGGGAGCTCCTACGAGCAGTACTTC	CASGGGSSYEQYF
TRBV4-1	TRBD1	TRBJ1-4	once	TGCGCCAGCAGCGCTGGGACAGGCGAATGGGAAAAACTGTTTTTT	CASSAGTGEWEKLFF
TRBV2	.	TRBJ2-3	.	TGTGCCAGTATGTGGGACCAGGGGACAGATACGCAGTATTTT	CASMWDQGTDTQYF
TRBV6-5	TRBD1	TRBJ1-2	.	TGTGCCAGCAGTAATACCGGGACAGACTATGGCTACACCTTC	CASSNTGTDYGYTF
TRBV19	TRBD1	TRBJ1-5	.	TGTGCCAGTAGTAGAGGACAGGGGATGGTTAGCAATCAGCCCCAGCATTTT	CASSRGQGMVSNQPQHF
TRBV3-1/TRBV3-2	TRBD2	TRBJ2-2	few	TGTGCCAGCAGCCAGGGAGGGACTAGCGGGTTCACCGGGGAGCTGTTTTTT	CASSQGGTSGFTGELFF
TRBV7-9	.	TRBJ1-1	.	TGTGCCAGCAGCACCCCGGGGCAGGGGCAAGCCTGGGCTTTCTTT	CASSTPGQGQAWAFF
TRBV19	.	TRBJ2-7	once	TGTGCCAGTAGTACATCGACCGGGATCCGAGGTCGCGAGCAGTACTTC	CASSTSTGIRGREQYF
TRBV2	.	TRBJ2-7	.	TGTGCCAGCAGCCTACTCAGGACAAACGAGCAGTACTTC	CASSLLRTNEQYF
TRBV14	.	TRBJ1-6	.	TGTGCCAGCAGCCAAGGAAGAGGACAGTTGCGGAATTCACCCCTCCACTTT	CASSQGRGQLRNSPLHF
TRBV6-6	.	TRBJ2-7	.	TGTGCCAGCAGTTACTCACAAGACTACGAGCAGTACTTC	CASSYSQDYEQYF
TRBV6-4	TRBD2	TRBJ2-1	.	TGTGCCAGCAGTCCCTTTGCGGGGGGGCGTAATGAGCAGTTCTTC	CASSPFAGGRNEQFF
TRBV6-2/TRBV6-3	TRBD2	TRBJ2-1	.	TGTGCCAGCAGTGGCGCACTAGCGGGGGTTTACAATGAGCAGTTCTTC	CASSGALAGVYNEQFF
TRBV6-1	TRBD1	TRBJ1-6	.	TGTGCCAGCAGTGATATAGGGACAGGGGATTCACCCCTCCACTTT	CASSDIGTGDSPLHF
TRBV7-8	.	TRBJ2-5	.	TGTGCCAGCAGCCACTTAGGTAGGAGGGCTCAAGAGACCCAGTACTTC	CASSHLGRRAQETQYF
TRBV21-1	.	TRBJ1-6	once	TGTGCCAGCAGCAAATTGGAGGGATTAGAGGGGTGGGGGGGCTATAATTCACCCCTCCACTTT	CASSKLEGLEGWGGYNSPLHF
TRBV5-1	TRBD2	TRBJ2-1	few	TGCGCCAGCAGCTTGGAGGGCAACGGGGGGGATTTCTTGTCCCTCCACCGCAATGAGCAGTTCTTC	CASSLEGNGGDFLSLHRNEQFF
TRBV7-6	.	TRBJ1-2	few	TGTGCCAGCAGCTTAGGTAGCGGGGGCCGCTATGGCTACACCTTC	CASSLGSGGRYGYTF